The 10 T cell receptor beta chains below were found in one sample sequenced in a study of cytomegalovirus exposure and HLA in healthy donors. This PCR relied on a set of 60 Vbeta primers and 13 Jbeta primers. TCRdb keeps only in-frame clones here, not all; method: immunoSEQ multiplex PCR. The sample shows roughly 100,000 clones, 78% of them seen only once. The sequencing input was PBMCs. All receptors come from a man aged 30 to 45 in good health and CMV-seronegative.

A single count supports this clone. The V call is TRBV5-1, the J call TRBJ1-1; 11 positions match TRBD1. V shed 4 bases and J 3 bases; nucleotides not matched to a gene: 2. This CDR3 contains 14 residues. CDR1 is SGHRS, CDR2 YFSETQ, per germline. The DNA for the CDR3 is TGCGCCAGCAGCCCGGACAGGGGGCACACTGAAGCTTTCTTT. Protein sequence: CASSPDRGHTEAFF.

This clone has just a few counts. The chain employs TRBV10-3 and TRBJ2-1; 9 positions match TRBD2. The CDR3 is made up of 16 amino acids. V lost 7 bases to trimming and J lost 6 bases; unmatched junction nucleotides: 13. Germline-derived CDR1 and CDR2 are ENHRY and SYGVKD. The CDR3 region is CAINNGGGGGFNEQFF. In DNA form, the CDR3 reads TGTGCCATCAATAACGGCGGGGGGGGAGGATTCAATGAGCAGTTCTTC.

J is TRBJ1-1 and V is TRBV5-1, with a tentative D call TRBD1 (6 bases). In germline, CDR1 is SGHRS, CDR2 YFSETQ. Between the trimmed V and J ends, which lost 1 base and 5 bases, there was a span of 12 bases. There are 14 residues in the CDR3. The DNA of the CDR3 is TGCGCCAGCAGCTTGCGGTCAGGGGTGACTGAAGCTTTCTTT. Protein sequence: CASSLRSGVTEAFF.

The V and J genes are TRBV11-2 and TRBJ1-6, with D unresolved. V shed 2 bases and J shed 14 bases, with 16 bases lying between them. Per the germline V gene, CDR1 is SGHAT and CDR2 is FQNNGV. This CDR3 contains 14 residues. The CDR3 here is CASSLKNGPSTLHF. As DNA, the CDR3 is TGTGCCAGCAGCTTAAAGAATGGGCCTTCTACCCTCCACTTT.

This chain connects TRBV27 to TRBJ2-1, with a possible D match to TRBD2 (7 bases). Trimming pared 3 bases from V and 7 bases from J, leaving 10 bases between. The CDR3 consists of 13 residues. Per germline, CDR1 MNHEY and CDR2 SMNVEV (reference sequence). As DNA, the CDR3 is TGTGCCAGCAGTTTGGGAGGGGGGAATGAGCAGTTCTTC. Protein: CASSLGGGNEQFF.

This rearrangement joins TRBV2 to TRBJ2-2, with TRBD2 identical over 7 bases. In germline, CDR1 is SNHLY, CDR2 FYNNEI. The ends lost 8 bases at V and 5 bases at J; junction bases unmatched: 11. The CDR3 spans 15 residues. The CDR3 protein is CASDRRDYRTGELFF. CDR3 nucleotides: TGTGCCAGCGACCGCCGGGACTACCGAACCGGGGAGCTGTTTTTT.

This chain joins TRBV5-1 and TRBJ2-7; 7 bases are shared with TRBD1. The CDR3 consists of 18 residues. Germline V gives CDR1 SGHRS, CDR2 YFSETQ. Trimming cost V 2 bases and J 2 bases; bases outside gene matches: 16. This CDR3 is CASSLNRNTQGPTYEQYF. Written as DNA, the CDR3 is TGCGCCAGCAGCTTAAACCGGAATACACAGGGGCCGACCTACGAGCAGTACTTC.

J is TRBJ1-1 and V is TRBV4-1; 7 bases line up with TRBD1. Germline V gene sequence: CDR1 MGHRA, CDR2 YSYEKL. The CDR3 has 17 amino acids. The V gene end was trimmed by 0 bases and the J gene end by 0 bases; junction bases not matched to a gene: 7. CDR3 amino acids: CASSQDPLDRLNTEAFF. Written as DNA, the CDR3 is TGCGCCAGCAGCCAAGATCCATTGGACAGGCTGAACACTGAAGCTTTCTTT.

The rearrangement uses TRBV10-2 and TRBJ2-7; weak D call: TRBD2 (6 bases). V dropped 6 bases and J dropped 6 bases, with 15 bases sitting between them. The CDR3 runs 13 residues. Germline V CDR1 and CDR2: WSHSY, SAAADI. The DNA of the CDR3 is TGCGCCAGCAGGCTAGCGTTTGATCTCGAGCAGTACTTC. It codes for CASRLAFDLEQYF.

V is TRBV4-3 and J is TRBJ2-2; no clear D. Germline-derived CDR1 and CDR2 are LGHNA and YSLEER. The CDR3 has 14 residues. The ends were cut back, 5 bases at V and 4 bases at J, with 11 bases in the middle. CDR3 sequence: CASSYEAPTGELFF. The DNA for the CDR3 is TGCGCCAGCAGCTACGAAGCGCCCACCGGGGAGCTGTTTTTT.